This T cell receptor beta chain was found in a study of PD-L1 blockade in urothelial cancer. Study background: Males with bladder-origin urothelial cancer made up about 90% of the roughly 29 patients. The study recovered a median of 141,255 T cells per blood sample. As for prior chemotherapy regimens, patients had received 0 to 3.

Trimming removed 2 bases from V and 3 bases from J; junction bases left unmatched: 7. CDR3 length equals 16 residues. CDR1 is KGHSH, CDR2 LQKENI, per germline. The assay was immunoSEQ multiplex PCR, and TCRdb's table has in-frame clones only and misses some. The table lists tens of thousands of clones, roughly 82% of them singletons. Patients' cancers were locally advanced or metastatic urothelial carcinomas. The sequencing used PBMCs, collected around atezolizumab (anti-PD-L1) treatment. This sequence was found in a man aged 70 or older with urothelial cancer. The chain has TRBV18 and TRBJ2-3; 8 bases agree with TRBD1. In DNA, the CDR3 is TGTGCCAGCTCACCAAGGGACAGGTCGGGAACAGATACGCAGTATTTT. This codes for CASSPRDRSGTDTQYF.